Described below is a single T cell receptor beta chain sequence and its context. The antigen it recognizes is unknown. The input lacks base qualities; no much larger clone sits a single base away. This sample's time point label indicates: week 23, last vaccination. Each vaccine dose was 300 ug of a 20-mer mutant IDH1 peptide in Montanide, given subcutaneously with topical imiquimod. The donors had newly diagnosed IDH1-mutant astrocytomas of WHO grade 3 or 4 that showed loss of nuclear ATRX. The samples were drawn from NOA16, a multicentre, single-arm, open-label phase I trial in Germany that tested a mutant IDH1 peptide vaccine in humans for the first time. Genomic DNA for TCRB sequencing was extracted from EDTA blood using the DNeasy Blood and Tissue Kit. This sample is part of a study of a mutant IDH1 vaccine in newly diagnosed glioma (dated by TCRdb to the early 2020s). Study-level background: Patients received eight vaccinations in weeks 1, 3, 5, 7, 11, 15, 19 and 23, corresponding to visits V03 through V10. For exploratory analyses, 25 treated patients had longitudinal TCRB deep sequencing done wherever samples were available. Peripheral blood was drawn at six visits: V03 (baseline), V05, V07, V10, V12 and V13. Of the approximately 30 treated patients, roughly 60% were male and about 40% were female, and the mean age was approximately 40 years. Vaccination started 4-6 weeks after radiotherapy alone, or was given together with temozolomide cycles in the groups whose treatment included chemotherapy. Prior to enrollment, standard therapy consisting of radiotherapy alone, temozolomide alone, or radiochemotherapy with temozolomide had been administered to patients, with the combination being received by most patients. Points the paper makes about the study in general: Pseudoprogression seemed to be unrelated to changes in the top peripheral T cell clonotypes found by TCRB sequencing. Availability determined which PBMC samples were chosen for TCRB deep sequencing. Immune responses induced by the vaccine were seen in more than 85% of patients across multiple MHC alleles. According to the authors, sample limitations meant that analyses of patient blood samples could not be reproduced.

Based on the germline V gene (reference sequence), the CDR1 and CDR2 sequences are LNHDA and SQIVND. Deletion took 7 bases off V and 4 bases off J, with a span of 19 bases between the germline ends. The CDR3 has 15 amino acids, counting the end cysteine and phenylalanine. The entry retains the CDR3 DNA only, 45 bases that are in frame from base 1. Library preparation was by the immunoSEQ multiplex PCR assay. Rearranged TCR beta chain sequences were amplified with the hsTCRB Kit following the manufacturer's protocol. TCRB libraries were sequenced on an Illumina MiSeq. In the paper's pipeline: Demultiplexing, trimming and gene mapping were performed with the kit vendor's proprietary platform. TCRdb took this table from immuneACCESS and kept in-frame rearrangements with V and J called. Such tables lack part of the clones; where checked against another copy, unresolved V genes explain under half of the gap, and the rest is unexplained. The V and J calls and clone size were taken over from that table, and D and trimming were inferred from the DNA. The sample table records almost 85,000 clones; approximately 85% of these occur just once. The leading ten clones occupy roughly 2% of the sample.

The rearrangement joined TRBV19 to TRBJ1-1; a tentative D call is TRBD1 (5 bases match). The sample in question was PBMCs, obtained from a glioma patient whose treatment included an IDH1 peptide vaccine. The receptor was derived from a man aged 25 to 40 with glioma. Some clones in this sample may be carry-over from other donors' samples. The sequence in DNA is TGTGCCAGTATCCTCGGGGCAGGGTATAGCACTGAAGCTTTCTTT. Translated, this gives CASILGAGYSTEAFF.